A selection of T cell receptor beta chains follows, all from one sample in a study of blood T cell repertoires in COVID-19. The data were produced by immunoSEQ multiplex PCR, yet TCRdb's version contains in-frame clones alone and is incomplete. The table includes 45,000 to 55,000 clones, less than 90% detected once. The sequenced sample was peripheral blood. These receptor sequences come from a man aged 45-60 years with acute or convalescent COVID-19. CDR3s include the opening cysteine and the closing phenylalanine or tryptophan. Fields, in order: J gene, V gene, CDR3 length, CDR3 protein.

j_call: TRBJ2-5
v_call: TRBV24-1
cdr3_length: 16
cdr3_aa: CATSEGDRGFQETQYF

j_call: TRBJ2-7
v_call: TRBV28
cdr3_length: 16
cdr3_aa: CASSPWGGEDSYEQYF

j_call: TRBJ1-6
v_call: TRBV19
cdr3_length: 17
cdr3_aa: CASSPVGSFSYNSPLHF

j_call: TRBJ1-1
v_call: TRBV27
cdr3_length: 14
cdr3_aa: CASSVGTGVAEAFF

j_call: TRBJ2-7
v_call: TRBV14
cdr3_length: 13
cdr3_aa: CASSQEQGHEQYF

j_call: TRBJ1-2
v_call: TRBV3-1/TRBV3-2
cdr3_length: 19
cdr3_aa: CASSLSWDRGREPYGGYTF

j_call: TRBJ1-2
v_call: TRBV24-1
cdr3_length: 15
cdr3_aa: CATSDSPPEDYGYTF

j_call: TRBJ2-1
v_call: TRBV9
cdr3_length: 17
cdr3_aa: CASSSRLAGFPSAEQFF

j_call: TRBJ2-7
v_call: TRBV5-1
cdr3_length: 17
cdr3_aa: CASSAGQGASVSYEQYF

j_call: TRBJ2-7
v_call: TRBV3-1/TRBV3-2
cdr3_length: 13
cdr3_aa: CASSHLSSYEQYF

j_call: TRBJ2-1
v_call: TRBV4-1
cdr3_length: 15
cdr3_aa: CASSPTASGYNEQFF

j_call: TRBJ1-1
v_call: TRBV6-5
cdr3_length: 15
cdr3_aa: CASRHPETENTEAFF

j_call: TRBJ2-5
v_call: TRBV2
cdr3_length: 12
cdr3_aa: CASTRGGETQYF

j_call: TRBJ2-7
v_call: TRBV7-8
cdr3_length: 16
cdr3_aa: CASSPQGANVLNEQYF

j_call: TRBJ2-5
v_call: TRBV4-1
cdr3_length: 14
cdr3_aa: CASSQETLQETQYF

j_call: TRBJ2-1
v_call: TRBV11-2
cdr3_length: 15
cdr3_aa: CASSEVGTLGNEQFF

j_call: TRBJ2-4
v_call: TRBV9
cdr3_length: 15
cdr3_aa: CASSRSSGAENIQYF

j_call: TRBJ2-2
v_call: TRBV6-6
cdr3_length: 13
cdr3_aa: CASSYSGQGELFF

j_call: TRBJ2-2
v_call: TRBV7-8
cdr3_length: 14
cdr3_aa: CASGQRPNTGELFF

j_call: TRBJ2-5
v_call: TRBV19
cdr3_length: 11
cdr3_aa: CASSIMETQYF

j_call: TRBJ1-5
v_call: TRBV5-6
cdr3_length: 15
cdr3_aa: CASSKMTGVNQPQHF

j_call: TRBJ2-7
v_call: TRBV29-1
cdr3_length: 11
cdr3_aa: CSVPGNYEQYF

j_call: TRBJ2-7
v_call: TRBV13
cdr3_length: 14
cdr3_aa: CASSVPGLAGEQYF

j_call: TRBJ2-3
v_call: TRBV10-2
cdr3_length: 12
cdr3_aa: CASSESSDTQYF

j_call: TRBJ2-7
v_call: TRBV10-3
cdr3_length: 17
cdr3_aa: CAISERGRTGDYYEQYF

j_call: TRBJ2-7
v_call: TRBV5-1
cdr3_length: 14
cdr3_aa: CASSTGTPDSEQYF

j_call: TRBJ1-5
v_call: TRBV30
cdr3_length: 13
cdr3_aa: CAWSDTGNQPQHF

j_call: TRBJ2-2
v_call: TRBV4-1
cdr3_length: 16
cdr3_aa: CASSQMRLVVAGELFF

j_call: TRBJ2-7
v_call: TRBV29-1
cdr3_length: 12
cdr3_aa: CSVSLTSYEQYF

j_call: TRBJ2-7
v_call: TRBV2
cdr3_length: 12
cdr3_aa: CACRTRPNEQYF

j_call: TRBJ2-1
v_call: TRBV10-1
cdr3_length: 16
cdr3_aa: CASSDLGVNSYNEQFF

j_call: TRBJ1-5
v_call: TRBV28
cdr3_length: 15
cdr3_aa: CASSLWGQSYQPQHF

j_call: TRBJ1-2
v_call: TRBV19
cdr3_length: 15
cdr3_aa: CASSGRDRGNYGYTF

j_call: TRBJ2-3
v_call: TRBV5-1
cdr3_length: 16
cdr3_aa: CASSMGLAGGTDTQYF

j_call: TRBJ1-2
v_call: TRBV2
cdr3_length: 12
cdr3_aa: CALQGTNYGYTF

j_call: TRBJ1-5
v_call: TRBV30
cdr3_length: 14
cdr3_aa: CAWSVGQGNQPQHF

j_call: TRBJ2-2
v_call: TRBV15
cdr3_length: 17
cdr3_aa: CATSRDRGAWGTGELFF

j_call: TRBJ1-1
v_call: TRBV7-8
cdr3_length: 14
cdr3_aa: CASSPRRGQTEAFF

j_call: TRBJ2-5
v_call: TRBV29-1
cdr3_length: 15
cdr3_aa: CSVRRGTGYLETQYF

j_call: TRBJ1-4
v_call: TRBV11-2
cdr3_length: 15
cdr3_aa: CASSLGSGVQEKLFF

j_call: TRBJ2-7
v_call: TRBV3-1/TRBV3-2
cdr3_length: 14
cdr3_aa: CASSQDYLVGEQYF

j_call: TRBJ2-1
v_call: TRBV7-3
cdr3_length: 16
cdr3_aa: CASSPVVSGSGHEQFF

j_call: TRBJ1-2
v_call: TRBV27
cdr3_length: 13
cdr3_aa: CASSFQGAYGYTF

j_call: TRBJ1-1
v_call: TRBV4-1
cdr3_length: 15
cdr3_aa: CASSHPFQGKTEAFF

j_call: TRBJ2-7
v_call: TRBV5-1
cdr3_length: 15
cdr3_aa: CASSLQAGGTYEQYF

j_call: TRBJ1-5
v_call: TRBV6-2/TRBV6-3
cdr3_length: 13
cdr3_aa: CASSYGGSQPQHF

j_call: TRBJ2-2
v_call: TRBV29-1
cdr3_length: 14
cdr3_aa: CSARTTWREGELFF

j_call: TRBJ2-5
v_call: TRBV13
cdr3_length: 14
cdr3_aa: CASRETGGEETQYF

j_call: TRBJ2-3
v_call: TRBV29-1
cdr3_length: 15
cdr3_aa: CSVDLWDRSTDTQYF

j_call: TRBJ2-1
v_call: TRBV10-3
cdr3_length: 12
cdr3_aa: CAISDQGNEQFF

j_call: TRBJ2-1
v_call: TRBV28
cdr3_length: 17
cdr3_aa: CASSLGGRLAGADEQFF

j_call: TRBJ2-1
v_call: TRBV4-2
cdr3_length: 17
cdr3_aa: CASSQDGGGSSYNEQFF

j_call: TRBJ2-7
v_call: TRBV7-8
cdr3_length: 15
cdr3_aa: CASSLARQGSYEQYF

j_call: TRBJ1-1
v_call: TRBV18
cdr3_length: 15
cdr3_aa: CASSPLQGGGTEAFF

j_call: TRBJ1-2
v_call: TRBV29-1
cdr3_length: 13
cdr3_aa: CSAGRTGGGGYTF

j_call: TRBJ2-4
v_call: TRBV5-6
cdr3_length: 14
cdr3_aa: CASSFGLAETIQYF

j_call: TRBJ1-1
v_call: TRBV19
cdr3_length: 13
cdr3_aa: CASSATRNTEAFF

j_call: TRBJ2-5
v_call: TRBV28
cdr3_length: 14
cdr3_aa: CASSFVQNQETQYF

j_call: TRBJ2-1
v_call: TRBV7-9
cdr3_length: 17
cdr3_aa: CASSTDRRKGVYNEQFF